A selection of T cell receptor beta chains follows, all from one sample in a study of blood T cells in healthy people across ages. TCRdb reanalysed the 5' RACE reads using MiXCR and keeps one entry per CDR3 protein. The sample has approximately 600,000 distinct CDR3 sequences; about 54% are singletons. The sequenced sample consisted of blood. These receptor sequences come from a man in his fifties or sixties in good health. Both conserved end residues are trimmed from each CDR3. The D gene is left open where the match is weak. Expanded clones get a size class; other rows say once, few or many, or leave the size out.

>TRBJ1-1|TRBV6-5|TRBD1|-
ASRTGSTEAF
>TRBJ2-3|TRBV28|TRBD2|-
ASSSYGGGTDTQY
>TRBJ1-2|TRBV20-1|-|-
SARVGDGTYGYT
>TRBJ2-5|TRBV2|-|few
ASTRGGAPIETQY
>TRBJ2-5|TRBV5-5|-|-
ASSWPRNRNPQETQY
>TRBJ1-2|TRBV20-1|TRBD1|-
SVRTGNGYT
>TRBJ1-6|TRBV28|TRBD1|-
ASSLDRGYNSPLH
>TRBJ2-3|TRBV29-1|TRBD2|once
SVDSLAGGSTDTQY
>-|TRBV27|TRBD1|-
ASSSPSTGVGTQY
>-|TRBV28|TRBD1|-
AGSLPGQGALKTQY
>TRBJ2-5|TRBV15|-|-
ATGRYQETQY
>-|TRBV7-9|TRBD2|few
ASSRLAGLETQY
>TRBJ1-4|TRBV24-1|TRBD1|-
ATSEHRGRAGEKLF
>TRBJ2-5|TRBV9|TRBD1|few
ASSVDRGPGETQY
>TRBJ2-7|TRBV7-6|TRBD2|-
ASSLVPAVAGDSYGQY
>TRBJ2-1|TRBV5-6|-|-
ASSQLAGSSTGNEQF
>TRBJ2-7|TRBV5-1|TRBD2|few
ASSRVGGSYEQY
>TRBJ1-1|TRBV3-1|-|-
ASSHRGEAF
>TRBJ2-1|TRBV4-1|TRBD1|-
ASSQPGQGAGEQF
>TRBJ2-1|TRBV4-2|TRBD2|few
ASSQDSSGGAEGNEQF
>TRBJ2-2|TRBV12-3/TRBV12-4|-|-
VSSFFSGTGTGELF
>TRBJ1-2|TRBV4-1|-|-
ASSQETSRANYGCT
>TRBJ1-2|TRBV6-6|TRBD1|once
ASSARTGRGYT
>-|TRBV12-3/TRBV12-4|-|-
ASSSPGKNIQY
>TRBJ1-4|TRBV28|TRBD1|once
ASSFSPGQNNEKLF
>TRBJ2-5|TRBV6-1|TRBD2|-
ASSDRLAGGLDQETQY
>TRBJ2-7|TRBV20-1|TRBD2|-
SASSRTSGASSYEQY
>TRBJ2-3|TRBV5-1|-|-
ASSLTADTQY
>TRBJ2-3|TRBV29-1|TRBD2|-
SVGGAGVGTDTQY
>TRBJ2-3|TRBV4-1|-|-
ASSQDTARLAGRGDTQY
>TRBJ2-5|TRBV11-2|-|few
ASSLGLLKEETQY
>TRBJ2-3|TRBV6-6|-|-
ASTFTGSTDTQY
>TRBJ2-1|TRBV4-1|TRBD2|few
ASSQGSRGAYNEQF
>TRBJ1-2|TRBV20-1|TRBD1|-
SARDPGQGLRGDYGYT
>TRBJ2-7|TRBV12-3/TRBV12-4|-|few
ASSFGTTYEQY
>TRBJ2-7|TRBV5-1|TRBD2|-
ASSRGGTLAYEQY
>TRBJ2-1|TRBV20-1|TRBD2|-
SATRSGGLGSEQF
>TRBJ2-7|TRBV27|-|-
ASSFGIAYEQY
>TRBJ1-5|TRBV12-3/TRBV12-4|-|-
ASSARDLINSNQPQH
>TRBJ2-1|TRBV5-1|-|few
ASSFLGREQF
>TRBJ1-6|TRBV7-2|-|-
ASTRGQSPLH
>TRBJ1-2|TRBV25-1|-|-
ASSDDTGYGYT
>TRBJ1-4|TRBV6-1|-|-
ASNRTPNEKLF
>-|TRBV3-1|TRBD2|-
ASINSGGGYETQY
>-|TRBV5-1|TRBD2|-
ASSLTGTSGRSSYEQY
>TRBJ2-7|TRBV20-1|TRBD1|few
SAAGDRSYEQY
>-|TRBV4-1|-|-
ASSQDPLAREQY
>-|TRBV20-1|TRBD1|-
SARAGTDYEQY
>TRBJ2-1|TRBV7-2|-|-
ASGTERGFYNEQF
>TRBJ2-5|TRBV10-3|-|few
AISEVGATQETQY
>TRBJ2-6|TRBV12-3/TRBV12-4|-|-
ASSPLDSGANVLT
>TRBJ1-6|TRBV15|TRBD1|-
ATSNFDRGNSPLH
>TRBJ2-7|TRBV6-5|TRBD2|-
ASSYSRVAGLLYEQY
>TRBJ2-3|TRBV28|-|-
ASSLKRYSTDTQY
>TRBJ1-2|TRBV7-9|TRBD1|few
ASSKGTGAMSYGYT
>TRBJ1-6|TRBV2|-|-
ASSEGQDKSRNSPLH
>TRBJ2-7|TRBV3-1|TRBD1|-
ASSPSGQGLYEQY
>-|TRBV2|TRBD1|-
ASSETVTGQNVYEQY
>TRBJ2-1|TRBV19|TRBD1|few
ASLDRGGSNEQF
>TRBJ2-7|TRBV5-1|-|-
ASSEDSFFYEQY